This T cell receptor beta chain originates from a study of blood T cell repertoires in COVID-19. As for the study in general: Samples came from the United States, Italy and Spain, spanning acute and convalescent COVID-19. PBMCs, B-cell-depleted T cells, or T cells provided the cDNA or gDNA that made up the material.

Trimming took 4 bases from V and 7 from J; bases not matched to a gene: 7. Per germline, CDR1 MNHNS and CDR2 SASEGT. CDR3 length: 16 amino acids. Original handling: Quantification of nucleated cells was approximated via reference gene primer amplification. Data came from immunoSEQ multiplex PCR; TCRdb stores just in-frame clones and leaves some out. V, J and clone size reflect that table, while D and trimming were determined from the DNA. The sample records around 260,000 clones, approximately 81% being singletons. This clonotype was sampled from a man aged 60-69 years with acute or convalescent COVID-19. The gene calls are TRBV6-1 and TRBJ2-1; TRBD2 matches at 13 bases. Sequenced input: peripheral blood. CDR3 in DNA: TGTGCCAGCAGTGTCTTACTAGCGGGAGGGCTTAATGAGCAGTTCTTC. Residues: CASSVLLAGGLNEQFF.